Below are 20 T cell receptor beta chains sequenced from a single sample in a study of blood T cell repertoires in COVID-19. Generated by immunoSEQ multiplex PCR, the TCRdb table keeps only in-frame clones and is missing some. Among about 46,000 clones, around 90% were seen once, and the ten largest hold roughly 13%. Sequencing input: peripheral blood. The receptors stem from a human donor with active COVID-19. The donor label of this sample is uncertain.

V is TRBV6-5 and J is TRBJ1-4; D is unresolved. The CDR3 totals 11 residues. Germline assignment: CDR1 MNHEY and CDR2 SVGAGI. The germline V and J ends were trimmed by 6 bases and 4 bases, with 3 bases remaining between them. This chain's CDR3 is CASSHNEKLFF. DNA of the CDR3: TGTGCCAGCAGCCATAATGAAAAACTGTTTTTT.

Comments on this clone: The same CDR3 arises from other DNA sequences in this sample as well. The CDR3 nucleotides are TGTGCCAGCATAACTCTCAGGGGTGGGGCAACTAATGAAAAACTGTTTTTT. This encodes CASITLRGGATNEKLFF. J is TRBJ1-4 and V is TRBV28; D is perhaps TRBD1 (6 bases). CDR1 is MDHEN and CDR2 is SYDVKM in the germline V gene. The CDR3 contains 17 residues. The V end was cut by 7 bases, the J end by 0 bases, with 18 bases between.

V usage is TRBV6-5 and J usage is TRBJ1-6; perhaps TRBD1 as D (5 bases). There are 13 residues in the CDR3. Deletions cut 6 bases from V and 10 bases from J, with 13 bases between. CDR1 and CDR2 from the germline V gene are MNHEY and SVGAGI. The CDR3 nucleotides read TGTGCCAGCAGGCGGGGCGAAGGATCACCCCTCCACTTT. Its protein is CASRRGEGSPLHF.

The CDR3 region is CASSLRSGEETQYF. CDR3 DNA sequence: TGTGCCAGCAGCTTACGATCAGGGGAAGAGACCCAGTACTTC. The chain joins TRBV7-3 to TRBJ2-5; weak D call: TRBD1 (6 bases). With 2 bases removed from V and 3 bases from J, the gap between germline ends came to 10 bases. Per the germline V gene, CDR1 is SGHTA and CDR2 is FQGTGA. This CDR3 contains 14 residues.

This chain connects TRBV28 to TRBJ2-2; 9 nucleotides line up with TRBD1. V lost 5 bases, J lost 5 bases, and 9 bases stayed unmatched. Germline lookup yields CDR1 MDHEN and CDR2 SYDVKM. The CDR3 runs to 16 residues. The CDR3 loop reads CASSPQGQGKTGELFF. The CDR3 nucleotides are TGTGCCAGCAGTCCGCAGGGACAGGGAAAGACCGGGGAGCTGTTTTTT.

The chain recombines TRBV9 with TRBJ2-1, with 8 bases aligning to TRBD2. This CDR3 is 16 amino acids long. The junction had 9 bases not matched to a gene; V was cut back by 4 bases and J by 3 bases. Germline CDR1 reads SGDLS; CDR2 reads YYNGEE. The CDR3 region is CASSPQLAGGYNEQFF. In DNA form, the CDR3 reads TGTGCCAGCAGCCCCCAGCTGGCGGGAGGCTACAATGAGCAGTTCTTC.

The DNA of the CDR3 is TGCGCCAGCAGCCTGGGGGGCCCCACAGATACGCAGTATTTT. Its protein product is CASSLGGPTDTQYF. J is TRBJ2-3 and V is TRBV5-1; the D call may be TRBD1 or TRBD2 (6 bases each). Trimming took 4 bases from V and 2 from J, leaving 11 bases between them. The CDR3 runs to 14 residues. The germline V gene encodes CDR1 SGHRS and CDR2 YFSETQ.

This clone was observed a single time. The V and J genes are TRBV27 and TRBJ1-1; TRBD1 might be the D (6 bases). The V end lost 5 bases, the J end lost 6 bases, and 13 bases lay between the germline ends. The germline gives CDR1 MNHEY, CDR2 SMNVEV (reference sequence). CDR3 length: 13 amino acids. The CDR3 region is CASSRTGRAEAFF. As DNA, the CDR3 is TGTGCCAGCAGTCGTACAGGGAGAGCTGAAGCTTTCTTT.

The V call is TRBV18, the J call TRBJ2-5; D perhaps matches TRBD2 (5 bases). V lost 6 bases and J 5 bases, leaving 13 bases between the germline ends. The length of the CDR3 is 13 residues. Looked up from germline, CDR1 is KGHSH and CDR2 is LQKENI. The CDR3 loop is CASSLAATETQYF. The CDR3 DNA is TGTGCCAGCTCCCTAGCAGCCACCGAGACCCAGTACTTC.

The V gene is TRBV19, the J gene TRBJ1-5; D gene uncertain. Trimming removed 7 bases at V and 3 bases at J, with 10 bases between. This CDR3 region has 13 residues. Germline lookup yields CDR1 LNHDA and CDR2 SQIVND (reference sequence). For the CDR3, the DNA is TGTGCCAGTAACGCCGGTACCAATCAGCCCCAGCATTTT. This translates into CASNAGTNQPQHF.

V is TRBV5-1 and J is TRBJ1-1; 7 nucleotides match TRBD1. The CDR3 is 16 residues long. Germline V gives CDR1 SGHRS, CDR2 YFSETQ. V lost 4 bases to trimming and J lost 2 bases; unmatched junction nucleotides: 11. CDR3: CASSPGDHRGNTEAFF. As DNA, the CDR3 is TGCGCCAGCAGCCCAGGAGACCACAGGGGAAACACTGAAGCTTTCTTT.

This clone has just a few counts. The chain employs TRBV7-9 and TRBJ2-7; 10 positions agree with TRBD1. Germline lookup yields CDR1 SEHNR and CDR2 FQNEAQ (reference sequence). The length of the CDR3 is 14 residues. Germline trimming cut 5 bases from V and 6 bases from J; bases unmatched to any gene: 7. The CDR3 loop is CASSPGTGEREQYF. CDR3 nucleotides: TGTGCCAGCAGCCCCGGGACAGGGGAACGCGAGCAGTACTTC.

The CDR3 sequence is CASSEGTSGAGEQFF. Here the CDR3 DNA reads TGCGCCAGCAGCGAGGGGACTAGCGGAGCAGGTGAGCAGTTCTTC. The V call is TRBV5-1, the J call TRBJ2-1; 11 nucleotides line up with TRBD2. The CDR3 extends over 15 amino acids. Germline V gene sequence: CDR1 SGHRS, CDR2 YFSETQ. V gave up 4 bases and J gave up 9 bases; unmatched junction bases: 9.

The chain combines TRBV15 with TRBJ2-7, with 7 nucleotides matching TRBD1. Germline CDR1 LNHNV, CDR2 YYDKDF (reference sequence). The CDR3 extends over 16 amino acids. V was pared by 1 base and J by 7 bases, with 13 bases of the junction left unmatched. Here the CDR3 DNA reads TGTGCCACCAGCAGAGGTGGCCCTAAGGGGGCGAGGGAGCAGTACTTC. Translated, it gives CATSRGGPKGAREQYF.

The CDR3 nucleotides are TGCGCCAGCACCCCCCAGGAGGGGACGGGAGGCTACACCTTC. This codes for CASTPQEGTGGYTF. V is TRBV5-1 and J is TRBJ1-2; the D gene is possibly TRBD1 (5 bases). The CDR3 is made up of 14 amino acids. Trimming took off 6 bases at V and 8 bases at J, with 20 bases between the two ends. The germline V gene has CDR1 SGHRS and CDR2 YFSETQ.

The chain carries TRBV2 and TRBJ1-5; D not resolved. Trimming shortened V by 10 bases and J by 0 bases, and 13 bases separated the two germline ends. This CDR3 comprises 14 residues. Per the germline V gene, CDR1 is SNHLY and CDR2 is FYNNEI. The CDR3: CATQASNSNQPQHF. CDR3 sequence (DNA): TGTGCCACTCAGGCCAGCAATAGCAATCAGCCCCAGCATTTT.

This rearrangement joins TRBV2 to TRBJ2-1, with D maybe TRBD1 (7 bases). Trimming removed 4 bases at V and 0 bases at J, with 28 bases between. The length of the CDR3 is 21 residues. The germline gives CDR1 SNHLY, CDR2 FYNNEI. This CDR3 reads CASSGSRRGQLPQSSYNEQFF. CDR3 nucleotides: TGTGCCAGCAGTGGGAGTAGGAGGGGGCAATTACCCCAGAGCTCCTACAATGAGCAGTTCTTC.

V gene TRBV28 combines with J gene TRBJ1-1; D is unclear. The V gene's germline CDR1 is MDHEN and CDR2 SYDVKM. This CDR3 spans 13 amino acids. V dropped 3 bases and J dropped 8 bases, with 13 bases sitting between them. CDR3 in DNA: TGTGCCAGCAGTTTCTCCCCTACGGGAGAAGCTTTCTTT. It translates to CASSFSPTGEAFF.

This CDR3 is CASRTGNYEQYF. In DNA, the CDR3 is TGTGCCAGCAGGACAGGGAACTACGAGCAGTACTTC. V is TRBV25-1 and J is TRBJ2-7; 7 bases line up with TRBD1. With V trimmed by 6 bases and J by 3 bases, 2 bases remained unmatched. Germline CDR1 and CDR2: MGHDK and SYGVNS. This CDR3 spans 12 amino acids.

The chain employs TRBV9 and TRBJ1-1; D might be TRBD1 (5 bases). The CDR3 totals 15 residues. Trimming removed 0 bases from V and 0 bases from J, with 9 bases in between. Germline V gene lookup returns CDR1 SGDLS and CDR2 YYNGEE. The CDR3, as DNA: TGTGCCAGCAGCGTAGATGGGGCGATGAACACTGAAGCTTTCTTT. The encoded protein is CASSVDGAMNTEAFF.